One and the same sample provided the 24 T cell receptor beta chains below, sequenced in a study of blood T cell repertoires in COVID-19. TCRdb keeps only in-frame clones here, not all; method: immunoSEQ multiplex PCR. The sample has about 200,000 clones; around 86% are singletons. Material: PBMCs or T cells enriched from blood (not recorded which). The receptors were gathered from a woman between 40 and 50 years old with acute COVID-19.

V gene TRBV10-3 combines with J gene TRBJ1-5; TRBD1 matches 7 bases. The CDR3 length is 17 residues. Germline V lookup: CDR1 ENHRY, CDR2 SYGVKD. The trim removed 0 bases at V and 5 bases at J, leaving 10 bases unmatched. The CDR3 reads CAISESVGRGIDQPQHF. In DNA form, the CDR3 reads TGTGCCATCAGTGAGTCGGTAGGCAGGGGGATAGATCAGCCCCAGCATTTT.

The rearrangement joins TRBV6-5 to TRBJ1-5; D uncertain. Germline assignment: CDR1 MNHEY and CDR2 SVGAGI. The CDR3 is 15 residues long. V was pared by 0 bases and J by 1 base, with 7 bases between. CDR3 nucleotides: TGTGCCAGCAGTTACTCGCGGGAGAGCAATCAGCCCCAGCATTTT. This encodes CASSYSRESNQPQHF.

The gene calls are TRBV18 and TRBJ1-2; TRBD1 aligns across 9 bases. Germline values: CDR1 KGHSH, CDR2 LQKENI. The CDR3 extends over 15 amino acids. J was trimmed by 3 bases and V by 6 bases; bases with no gene match: 8. This CDR3 is CASSLGQGLDYGYTF. CDR3 nucleotides: TGTGCCAGCTCCCTAGGACAGGGGTTGGACTATGGCTACACCTTC. Filled out from reference TRBV18 and TRBJ1-2, the complete variable domain reads NAGVMQNPRHLVRRRGQEARLRCSPMKGHSHVYWYRQLPEEGLKFMVYLQKENIIDESGMPKERFSAEFPKEGPSILRIQQVVRGDSAAYFCASSLGQGLDYGYTFGSGTRLTVV.

This chain connects TRBV5-8 to TRBJ1-1, with no clear D. This CDR3 is 11 amino acids long. CDR1 SGHTS and CDR2 YDEGEE come from the germline V gene. Trimming stripped 1 base from V and 9 bases from J, with 7 bases between. This chain's CDR3 is CASSLTAQAFF. The CDR3 nucleotides are TGTGCCAGCAGCTTGACTGCGCAAGCTTTCTTT.

The V and J genes are TRBV30 and TRBJ2-1; a weak D match, TRBD2 (5 bases). Germline V gives CDR1 GTSNPN, CDR2 SVGIG (reference sequence). CDR3 length: 18 amino acids. V was cut by 1 base and J by 4 bases, with 23 bases left in between. CDR3 sequence reads: CAWSALPLTTHFYNEQFF. DNA of the CDR3: TGTGCCTGGAGTGCCCTACCCCTGACTACCCATTTTTACAATGAGCAGTTCTTC.

The V gene is TRBV27, the J gene TRBJ1-3; possibly TRBD1 for D (6 bases). Germline V gene lookup returns CDR1 MNHEY and CDR2 SMNVEV (reference sequence). The V end lost 5 bases, the J end lost 0 bases, and 14 bases lay between the germline ends. This CDR3 comprises 16 residues. The DNA for the CDR3 is TGTGCCAGCAGTACCGACGGGACAATCTCTGGAAACACCATATATTTT. Translated: CASSTDGTISGNTIYF.

The chain is built from TRBV3-1 (or the pseudogene TRBV3-2) and TRBJ1-1; 9 nucleotides line up with TRBD1. The CDR3 consists of 16 residues. Germline CDR1 LGHDT, CDR2 YNNKEL (reference sequence). J lost 4 bases, V lost 3 bases, and 9 bases had no gene match. CDR3 loop: CASSHLPGQGSTEAFF. CDR3 nucleotide sequence: TGTGCCAGCAGCCACTTGCCGGGACAGGGAAGCACTGAAGCTTTCTTT.

The chain couples TRBV10-3 to TRBJ2-1; 7 bases line up with TRBD1. The CDR3 spans 14 residues. Trimming took 7 bases from V and 7 from J; bases not matched to a gene: 10. Germline CDR1 is ENHRY and CDR2 is SYGVKD. CDR3 loop: CAIKDGIQGNEQFF. CDR3 coding DNA: TGTGCCATCAAGGACGGGATACAGGGGAATGAGCAGTTCTTC.

The chain recombines TRBV19 with TRBJ1-2; 9 nucleotides match TRBD1. CDR3 size: 13 residues. CDR1 is LNHDA and CDR2 is SQIVND in the germline V gene (reference sequence). After removal of 6 bases from V and 7 bases from J, the junction contained 6 bases not matched to a gene. CDR3 nucleotides: TGTGCCAGTAGGGACAGGGGTTTTCGTGGCTACACCTTC. It specifies CASRDRGFRGYTF.

This clone was observed once. J is TRBJ2-3 and V is TRBV5-8, with TRBD2 matching 15 bases. Looked up from germline, CDR1 is SGHTS and CDR2 is YDEGEE. The CDR3 covers 18 residues. The junction had 6 bases not matched to a gene; V was cut back by 0 bases and J by 4 bases. The CDR3 DNA reads as TGTGCCAGCAGCTTGGCCGGACTAGCGGGAGGGCGCGCAGATACGCAGTATTTT. Translating gives CASSLAGLAGGRADTQYF.

This chain links TRBV18 with TRBJ2-1; D not certain. This CDR3 is built from 14 residues. Per germline, CDR1 KGHSH and CDR2 LQKENI. Deletions cut 6 bases from V and 7 bases from J, with 16 bases between. CDR3 residues: CASSPDSVGNEQFF. CDR3 DNA sequence: TGTGCCAGCTCGCCCGATTCAGTCGGGAATGAGCAGTTCTTC.

V is TRBV2 and J is TRBJ2-5; D is unclear. The CDR3 is 13 residues long. V was clipped by 4 bases and J by 2 bases, with 8 bases between them. The germline V gene has CDR1 SNHLY and CDR2 FYNNEI. The CDR3 loop is CASSVYQQETQYF. The CDR3 DNA reads TGTGCCAGCAGTGTATACCAGCAAGAGACCCAGTACTTC.

This chain connects TRBV4-3 to TRBJ2-7; 11 bases map to TRBD2. Germline V gene data show CDR1 as LGHNA and CDR2 as YSLEER. CDR3 size: 15 residues. V lost 4 bases to trimming and J lost 6 bases; unmatched junction nucleotides: 8. CDR3 sequence (DNA): TGCGCCAGCAGCCTGGGACTAGCGGTAGAGGGCGAGCAGTACTTC. It encodes CASSLGLAVEGEQYF.

This rearrangement joins TRBV24-1 to TRBJ2-1; TRBD2 matches 11 bases. V dropped 1 base and J dropped 6; count of bases not matched to a gene: 10. The CDR3 extends over 18 amino acids. Germline CDR1 reads KGHDR; CDR2 reads SFDVKD. CDR3 amino acids: CATSDFPPRLAGSNEQFF. Here the CDR3 DNA reads TGTGCCACCAGTGATTTCCCACCTCGACTAGCGGGAAGCAATGAGCAGTTCTTC.

V and J are TRBV28 and TRBJ1-5; D unresolved. V was cut by 1 base and J by 4 bases, with 11 bases left in between. The CDR3 loop spans 15 amino acids. Germline-derived CDR1 and CDR2 are MDHEN and SYDVKM. The CDR3 sequence: CASSLSTTGNQPQHF. CDR3 in DNA: TGTGCCAGCAGTTTATCGACCACGGGGAATCAGCCCCAGCATTTT. Full variable domain (missing parts from reference TRBV28 and TRBJ1-5): DVKVTQSSRYLVKRTGEKVFLECVQDMDHENMFWYRQDPGLGLRLIYFSYDVKMKEKGDIPEGYSVSREKKERFSLILESASTNQTSMYLCASSLSTTGNQPQHFGDGTRLSIL.

The chain carries TRBV5-4 and TRBJ2-5; D unclear. Trimming shortened V by 4 bases and J by 2 bases, and 12 bases separated the two germline ends. This CDR3 comprises 14 residues. The germline gives CDR1 SGHNT, CDR2 YYREEE (reference sequence). The CDR3 DNA is TGTGCCAGCAGCCCGCCGGGTGGTCAAGAGACCCAGTACTTC. As protein: CASSPPGGQETQYF.

The chain joins TRBV7-3 to TRBJ2-3, with 12 bases matching TRBD2. Germline V CDR1 and CDR2: SGHTA, FQGTGA. This CDR3 contains 21 residues. V was clipped by 0 bases and J by 5 bases; unmatched bases: 18. The CDR3 DNA reads TGTGCCAGCAGCTTAACGGCAATGACTAGCGGGAGTTCCTATAAGATAGATACGCAGTATTTT. This translates into CASSLTAMTSGSSYKIDTQYF.

This chain links TRBV27 with TRBJ1-6; 11 bases fit TRBD1. CDR1 is MNHEY and CDR2 is SMNVEV in the germline V gene (reference sequence). Losses at the gene ends were 6 bases for V and 8 bases for J; bases not matched to a gene: 6. The CDR3 totals 15 residues. The CDR3 DNA sequence: TGTGCCAGCAGCTCGGACAGGGGGCTTTATTCACCCCTCCACTTT. Its translation: CASSSDRGLYSPLHF.

The chain carries TRBV18 and TRBJ1-5; possibly TRBD1 for D (5 bases). V dropped 6 bases and J dropped 0 bases, with 15 bases sitting between them. The CDR3 sequence is 16 residues long. The germline V gene has CDR1 KGHSH and CDR2 LQKENI. In nucleotides, the CDR3 is TGTGCCAGCTCCCAACAAGACAGTTATAGCAATCAGCCCCAGCATTTT. Its protein product is CASSQQDSYSNQPQHF.

The chain links TRBV11-2 to TRBJ1-2; 9 nucleotides match TRBD1. J was trimmed by 7 bases and V by 5 bases; bases with no gene match: 8. The germline V gene has CDR1 SGHAT and CDR2 FQNNGV. This CDR3 has 14 amino acids. CDR3 coding DNA: TGTGCCAGCAGCACACTACAGGGGGCTGGTGGCTACACCTTC. It yields the protein CASSTLQGAGGYTF.

This rearrangement joins TRBV19 to TRBJ2-7, with 7 nucleotides matching TRBD2. CDR1 is LNHDA, CDR2 SQIVND, per germline (reference sequence). This CDR3 contains 15 residues. V gave up 2 bases and J gave up 4 bases; unmatched junction bases: 8. As DNA, the CDR3 is TGTGCCAGTAGTATAAGGGGCGGGAGCTTATACGAGCAGTACTTC. Its translation: CASSIRGGSLYEQYF.

The V call is TRBV2, the J call TRBJ2-2; D might be TRBD2 (6 bases). V was clipped by 5 bases and J by 6 bases, with 16 bases between them. Germline CDR1 is SNHLY and CDR2 is FYNNEI. The CDR3 has 15 residues. CDR3 DNA: TGTGCCAGCAGTTTCTCTCAACAGCGGGCCGGGGAGCTGTTTTTT. Its protein product is CASSFSQQRAGELFF.

This rearrangement joins TRBV18 to TRBJ1-1; D is undetermined. In germline, CDR1 is KGHSH, CDR2 LQKENI. The CDR3 length is 13 residues. The V gene lost 3 bases and the J gene lost 11 bases, with 16 bases spanning the gap. CDR3 DNA sequence: TGTGCCAGCTCACCTTCGGAGGGCGTGAATGCTTTCTTT. Amino acid sequence: CASSPSEGVNAFF.

This rearrangement joins TRBV6-5 to TRBJ2-7; TRBD2 aligns across 7 bases. This CDR3 comprises 14 residues. Germline V gives CDR1 MNHEY, CDR2 SVGAGI. The ends lost 3 bases at V and 5 bases at J; junction bases unmatched: 7. The CDR3 region is CASSYYRGSDEQYF. The DNA for the CDR3 is TGTGCCAGCAGTTATTACCGCGGGAGTGACGAGCAGTACTTC.